The 20 T cell receptor beta chains below all came from one sample that was sequenced in a study of radiotherapy plus CTLA-4 blockade in lung cancer. Clones were read by immunoSEQ multiplex PCR, and TCRdb kept only the in-frame ones, dropping some. The sample yields around 110,000 clones, 81% seen once. The material sequenced was peripheral blood, taken from a patient treated with radiotherapy plus ipilimumab. All receptors come from a human donor with non-small cell lung cancer that progressed on radiotherapy plus ipilimumab. Some clones in this sample may be carry-over from other donors' samples.

The chain joins TRBV29-1 to TRBJ1-2; TRBD1 matches 8 bases. Unmatched junction bases numbered 5, after V lost 3 bases and J lost 2 bases. Germline lookup yields CDR1 SQVTM and CDR2 ANQGSEA. This CDR3 contains 14 residues. CDR3 in DNA: TGCAGCGTTGAGGGGCAGGGGGCCAACTATGGCTACACCTTC. Encoded protein: CSVEGQGANYGYTF.

This chain connects TRBV23-1 to TRBJ2-3; 10 bases map to TRBD2. TRBV23-1 is an ORF, and what it does is uncertain. V shed 2 bases and J 4 bases; nucleotides not matched to a gene: 3. The CDR3 is made up of 15 amino acids. CDR3 residues: CASSQASGGADTQYF. In DNA, the CDR3 is TGCGCCAGCAGTCAAGCTAGCGGGGGCGCAGATACGCAGTATTTT.

In this sample, this clone turned up a few times. The chain links TRBV2 to TRBJ2-7, with D perhaps assigned TRBD1 or TRBD2 (5 bases each). There are 17 residues in the CDR3. V gave up 6 bases and J gave up 6 bases, with 27 bases separating them. CDR1 is SNHLY and CDR2 is FYNNEI in the germline V gene. The CDR3 spells CASSPGRWDGKGLEQYF. The CDR3 DNA reads TGTGCCAGCAGCCCCGGTCGGTGGGACGGCAAGGGGCTCGAGCAGTACTTC.

In DNA form, the CDR3 reads TGCGCCAGCAGCTTGATCTTGAGACAGGGGGCCCCTTTCACCGGGGAGCTGTTTTTT. This translates into CASSLILRQGAPFTGELFF. The chain carries TRBV5-1 and TRBJ2-2; TRBD1 matches at 10 bases. V was clipped by 1 base and J by 4 bases; unmatched bases: 13. The CDR3 runs 19 residues. The germline CDR1 and CDR2 sequences are SGHRS and YFSETQ.

The chain joins TRBV20-1 to TRBJ2-3, with D uncertain. In germline, CDR1 is DFQATT, CDR2 SNEGSKA (reference sequence). V lost 8 bases and J lost 4, with 10 bases in between. The CDR3 runs 11 residues. CDR3 DNA: TGCAGTTTGGGCCCAGCAGATACGCAGTATTTT. Translating gives CSLGPADTQYF.

This clone turned up a few times. V usage is TRBV7-2 and J usage is TRBJ1-2, with D possibly being TRBD1 (5 bases). Deletions cut 5 bases from V and 2 bases from J, with 9 bases between. Germline V gene lookup returns CDR1 SGHTA and CDR2 FQGNSA. This CDR3 is built from 13 residues. For the CDR3, the DNA is TGTGCCAGCAGCCCCGACAGAAACTATGGCTACACCTTC. Translating it yields CASSPDRNYGYTF.

The rearrangement links TRBV5-1 to TRBJ1-1, with D possibly matching TRBD1 (5 bases). This CDR3 is built from 15 residues. CDR1 is SGHRS and CDR2 is YFSETQ in the germline V gene. V gave up 1 base and J gave up 1 base, with 11 bases separating them. The CDR3 loop reads CASSLNFRGNTEAFF. CDR3 sequence (DNA): TGCGCCAGCAGCTTGAATTTTAGGGGGAACACTGAAGCTTTCTTT.

This chain uses TRBV7-2 with TRBJ2-2; 7 bases match TRBD1. Germline lookup yields CDR1 SGHTA and CDR2 FQGNSA. The length of the CDR3 is 15 residues. J gave up 1 base and V 4 bases, and 3 bases lay outside the gene matches. In DNA, the CDR3 is TGTGCCAGCAGCTGGGACAGTATGAACACCGGGGAGCTGTTTTTT. Protein product: CASSWDSMNTGELFF.

This clone came up once. The V call is TRBV7-3, the J call TRBJ2-7, with D unclear. Trimming cost V 1 base and J 0 bases, with 7 bases left between them. CDR3 length: 14 residues. Germline V gene data show CDR1 as SGHTA and CDR2 as FQGTGA. The CDR3 reads CASSLMGPSYEQYF. The CDR3 nucleotides are TGTGCCAGCAGCTTAATGGGCCCCTCCTACGAGCAGTACTTC.

This clone occurred once. The V and J genes are TRBV19 and TRBJ1-5; 7 nucleotides match TRBD1. Germline CDR1 and CDR2: LNHDA and SQIVND (reference sequence). The length of the CDR3 is 14 residues. The ends lost 8 bases at V and 2 bases at J; junction bases unmatched: 6. CDR3: CASGRQGGNQPQHF. CDR3 bases: TGTGCCAGTGGACGACAGGGCGGCAATCAGCCCCAGCATTTT.

The CDR3 spells CAISESNLGGGADTQYF. The DNA of the CDR3 is TGTGCCATCAGTGAGTCGAATCTGGGCGGGGGGGCAGATACGCAGTATTTT. The genes are TRBV10-3 and TRBJ2-3; 9 bases agree with TRBD2. J gave up 4 bases and V 0 bases, and 8 bases lay outside the gene matches. This CDR3 comprises 17 residues. Germline lookup yields CDR1 ENHRY and CDR2 SYGVKD.

This rearrangement joins TRBV2 to TRBJ2-5; D is unclear. CDR1 is SNHLY, CDR2 FYNNEI, per germline. The CDR3 has 15 amino acids. Trimming pared 3 bases from V and 0 bases from J, leaving 11 bases between. Here the CDR3 DNA reads TGTGCCAGCAGTGAGGGCCAGACCAACCAAGAGACCCAGTACTTC. The encoded protein is CASSEGQTNQETQYF.

CDR3 residues: CASALQSANTGELFF. The CDR3 coding sequence is TGTGCCAGCGCCTTACAGAGCGCGAACACCGGGGAGCTGTTTTTT. The genes are TRBV9 and TRBJ2-2; no clear D gene. The germline gives CDR1 SGDLS, CDR2 YYNGEE. V was trimmed by 7 bases and J by 0 bases, leaving 13 bases between them. The CDR3 contains 15 residues.

This chain uses TRBV5-1 with TRBJ1-4; the D is unclear. Germline V gene data show CDR1 as SGHRS and CDR2 as YFSETQ. The V and J ends lost 2 bases and 2 bases respectively, with 13 bases between them. The CDR3 has 16 residues. The CDR3 coding sequence is TGCGCCAGCAGCTTTAGTCCCCTGCTGACTAATGAAAAACTGTTTTTT. Translation: CASSFSPLLTNEKLFF.

The chain joins TRBV5-5 to TRBJ2-1; D might be TRBD1 or TRBD2, each matching 5 bases. Trimming removed 0 bases at V and 0 bases at J, with 10 bases between. Germline loops: CDR1 SGHKS, CDR2 YYEKEE (reference sequence). This CDR3 has 16 residues. The chain's CDR3 is CASSLGAGSSYNEQFF. The CDR3 DNA follows: TGTGCCAGCAGCTTGGGGGCAGGGAGCTCCTACAATGAGCAGTTCTTC.

The CDR3 spells CASSVLSRVGANVLTF. Here the CDR3 DNA reads TGTGCCAGCAGCGTACTAAGCAGGGTAGGGGCCAACGTCCTGACTTTC. V and J are TRBV9 and TRBJ2-6; perhaps TRBD1 as D (5 bases). Trimming removed 1 base at V and 4 bases at J, with 12 bases between. There are 16 residues in the CDR3. Germline CDR1 and CDR2: SGDLS and YYNGEE. The whole variable domain, filled in from reference TRBV9 and TRBJ2-6, reads DSGVTQTPKHLITATGQRVTLRCSPRSGDLSVYWYQQSLDQGLQFLIQYYNGEERAKGNILERFSAQQFPDLHSELNLSSLELGDSALYFCASSVLSRVGANVLTFGAGSRLTVL.

V and J are TRBV19 and TRBJ2-2; 9 bases match TRBD1. The V gene's germline CDR1 is LNHDA and CDR2 SQIVND (reference sequence). After removal of 4 bases from V and 6 bases from J, the junction contained 18 bases not matched to a gene. This CDR3 comprises 19 residues. The CDR3 is CASSRDRDRGGGLSGELFF. The CDR3 coding sequence is TGTGCCAGTAGTAGGGACAGGGATCGGGGTGGGGGCCTCTCCGGGGAGCTGTTTTTT.

Here the CDR3 reads CASRSDRDYGYTF. The DNA for the CDR3 is TGTGCCAGCAGATCGGACAGGGACTATGGCTACACCTTC. This chain joins TRBV6-1 and TRBJ1-2, with 8 positions matching TRBD1. The CDR3 spans 13 residues. The germline V gene encodes CDR1 MNHNS and CDR2 SASEGT. Trimming at V came to 6 bases and at J to 3 bases, leaving 3 bases not matched to a gene.

Details on this clone: This sample also contains other DNA sequences that code for the same CDR3. The CDR3 coding sequence is TGTGCCAGCAGCTTGGGGGGTGGGGGTCAGCCCCAGCATTTT. This codes for CASSLGGGGQPQHF. The chain recombines TRBV5-4 with TRBJ1-5, with D perhaps matching TRBD1 (5 bases). Deletions cut 0 bases from V and 6 bases from J, with 10 bases between. CDR3 length: 14 amino acids. Germline CDR1 and CDR2: SGHNT and YYREEE (reference sequence).

CDR3 sequence (DNA): TGTGCCAGCAGTTACTCCGAAGGGGAGAGAAGGGGCTACACCTTC. Residues: CASSYSEGERRGYTF. The chain links TRBV6-6 to TRBJ1-2; tentative D call: TRBD1 (5 bases). Germline CDR1 reads MNHNY; CDR2 reads SVGAGI (reference sequence). V lost 0 bases, J lost 8 bases, and 16 bases lay in between. This CDR3 spans 15 amino acids.